This TCR beta chain was recorded in a study of Ad26.COV2.S vaccination and SARS-CoV-2 variants. Overall study: Participant was drawn from the COV1001 Ad26.COV2.S trial arm. Study-wide points: The TCR breadth and depth analyses may have understated or missed part of the total T cell responses. Comparability of non-spike TCR breadth was observed across vaccine and placebo recipients.

TCRdb's copy holds only in-frame clones and misses some; the assay was immunoSEQ multiplex PCR. The table includes about 420,000 clones, 88% detected once. Documented treatment: about 20 received Ad26.COV2.S at low or high dose, single or two shots; five or six received placebo; per-sample allocation not given. Vaccine and placebo recipients were sampled on day 63 after the first injection. This adult donor, from Boston, was 18-55 years old. Regarding this clone: Its specificity is unknown.

There are 15 residues in the CDR3. Trimming removed 1 base from V and 1 base from J, with 8 bases in between. From germline, CDR1 is LGHDT and CDR2 YNNKEL (reference sequence). Sequenced material: peripheral blood, taken in a trial of Ad26.COV2.S vaccine versus placebo. J is TRBJ2-1 and V is TRBV3-1 (or the pseudogene TRBV3-2); D ambiguous. This receptor was taken from a person between 18 and 65 years old who received the Ad26.COV2.S COVID-19 vaccine or a placebo. Written as DNA, the CDR3 is TGTGCCAGCAGCCAAGTCACTAATTCCTACAATGAGCAGTTCTTC. Its protein product is CASSQVTNSYNEQFF.